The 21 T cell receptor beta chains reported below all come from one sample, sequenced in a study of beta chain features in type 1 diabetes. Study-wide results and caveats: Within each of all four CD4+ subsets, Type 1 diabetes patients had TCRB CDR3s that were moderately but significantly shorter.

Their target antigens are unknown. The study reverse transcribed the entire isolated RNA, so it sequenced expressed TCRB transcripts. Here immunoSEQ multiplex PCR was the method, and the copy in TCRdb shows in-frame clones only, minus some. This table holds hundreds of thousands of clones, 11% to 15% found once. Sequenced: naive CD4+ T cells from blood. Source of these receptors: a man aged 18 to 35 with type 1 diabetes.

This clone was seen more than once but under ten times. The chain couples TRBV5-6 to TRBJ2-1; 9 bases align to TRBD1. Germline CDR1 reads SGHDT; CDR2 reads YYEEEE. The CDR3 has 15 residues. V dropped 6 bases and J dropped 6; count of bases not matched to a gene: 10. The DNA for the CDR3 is TGTGCCAGCACCTTTACAGGGGGCAGTGGCAATGAGCAGTTCTTC. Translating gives CASTFTGGSGNEQFF.

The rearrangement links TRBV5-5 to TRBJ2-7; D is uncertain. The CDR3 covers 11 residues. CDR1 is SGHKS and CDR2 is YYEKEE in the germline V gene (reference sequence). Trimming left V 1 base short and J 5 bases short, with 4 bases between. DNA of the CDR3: TGTGCCAGCAGCTTGATGGACGAGCAGTACTTC. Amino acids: CASSLMDEQYF.

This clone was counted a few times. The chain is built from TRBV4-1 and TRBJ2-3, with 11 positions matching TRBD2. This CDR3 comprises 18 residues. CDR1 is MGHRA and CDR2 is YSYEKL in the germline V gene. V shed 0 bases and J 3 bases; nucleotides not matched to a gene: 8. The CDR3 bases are TGCGCCAGCAGCCAAGATTCAATAGCGGGAGGGCCAACAGATACGCAGTATTTT. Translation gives CASSQDSIAGGPTDTQYF.

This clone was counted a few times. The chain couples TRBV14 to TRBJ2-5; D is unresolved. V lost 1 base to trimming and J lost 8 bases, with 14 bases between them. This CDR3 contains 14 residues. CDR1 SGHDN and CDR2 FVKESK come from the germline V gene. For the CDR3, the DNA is TGTGCCAGCAGCCAAGGGAACAAGAAGGGAACCCAGTACTTC. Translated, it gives CASSQGNKKGTQYF.

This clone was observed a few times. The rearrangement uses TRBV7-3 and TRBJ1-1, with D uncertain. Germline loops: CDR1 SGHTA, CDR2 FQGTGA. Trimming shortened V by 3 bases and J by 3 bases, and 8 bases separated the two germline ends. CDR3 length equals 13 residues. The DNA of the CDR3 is TGTGCCAGCAGCTTTTCTTCAGACACTGAAGCTTTCTTT. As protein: CASSFSSDTEAFF.

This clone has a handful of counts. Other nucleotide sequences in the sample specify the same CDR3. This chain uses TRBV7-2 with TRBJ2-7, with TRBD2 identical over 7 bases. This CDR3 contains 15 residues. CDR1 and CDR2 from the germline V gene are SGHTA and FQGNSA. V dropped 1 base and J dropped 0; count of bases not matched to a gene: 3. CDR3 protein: CASSLGGGSSYEQYF. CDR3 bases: TGTGCCAGCAGCTTAGGTGGCGGGAGCTCCTACGAGCAGTACTTC. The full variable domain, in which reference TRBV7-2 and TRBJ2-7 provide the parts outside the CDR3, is GAGVSQSPSNKVTEKGKDVELRCDPISGHTALYWYRQSLGQGLEFLIYFQGNSAPDKSGLPSDRFSAERTGGSVSTLTIQRTQQEDSAVYLCASSLGGGSSYEQYFGPGTRLTVT.

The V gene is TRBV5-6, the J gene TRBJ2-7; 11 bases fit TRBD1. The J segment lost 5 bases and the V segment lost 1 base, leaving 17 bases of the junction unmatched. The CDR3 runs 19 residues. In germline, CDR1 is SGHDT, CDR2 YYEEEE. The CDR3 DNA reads TGTGCCAGCAGCTTGATTACGATGGGACAGGGGGTTTCCGACCACGAGCAGTACTTC. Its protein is CASSLITMGQGVSDHEQYF.

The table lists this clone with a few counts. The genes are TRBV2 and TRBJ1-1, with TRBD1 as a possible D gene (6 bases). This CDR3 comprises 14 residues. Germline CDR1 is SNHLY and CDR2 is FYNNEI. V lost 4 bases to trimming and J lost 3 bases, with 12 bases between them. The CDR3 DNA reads TGTGCCAGCAGTGTCGTTGGGGGGCACACTGAAGCTTTCTTT. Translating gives CASSVVGGHTEAFF.

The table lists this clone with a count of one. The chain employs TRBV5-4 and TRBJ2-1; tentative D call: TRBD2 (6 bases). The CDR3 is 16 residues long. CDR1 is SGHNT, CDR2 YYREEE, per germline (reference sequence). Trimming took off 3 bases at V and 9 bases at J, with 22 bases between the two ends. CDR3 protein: CASSSLTSRLSSEQFF. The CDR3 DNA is TGTGCCAGCAGCTCCCTGACTAGTAGGCTGTCCTCTGAGCAGTTCTTC.

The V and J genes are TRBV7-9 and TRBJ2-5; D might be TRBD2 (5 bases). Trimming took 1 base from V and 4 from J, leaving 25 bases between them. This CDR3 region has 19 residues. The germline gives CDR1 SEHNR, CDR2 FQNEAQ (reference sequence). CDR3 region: CASSLEARRWSGAGETQYF. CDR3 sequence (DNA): TGTGCCAGCAGCTTAGAAGCGAGGAGGTGGTCGGGCGCGGGAGAGACCCAGTACTTC. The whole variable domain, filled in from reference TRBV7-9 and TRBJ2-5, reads DTGVSQNPRHKITKRGQNVTFRCDPISEHNRLYWYRQTLGQGPEFLTYFQNEAQLEKSRLLSDRFSAERPKGSFSTLEIQRTEQGDSAMYLCASSLEARRWSGAGETQYFGPGTRLLVL.

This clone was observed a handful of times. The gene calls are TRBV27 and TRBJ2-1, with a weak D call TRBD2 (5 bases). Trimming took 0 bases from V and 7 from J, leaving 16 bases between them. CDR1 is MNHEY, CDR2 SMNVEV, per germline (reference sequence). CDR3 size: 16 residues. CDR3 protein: CASSLSSGEGWNEQFF. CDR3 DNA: TGTGCCAGCAGTTTATCCTCCGGGGAAGGATGGAATGAGCAGTTCTTC.

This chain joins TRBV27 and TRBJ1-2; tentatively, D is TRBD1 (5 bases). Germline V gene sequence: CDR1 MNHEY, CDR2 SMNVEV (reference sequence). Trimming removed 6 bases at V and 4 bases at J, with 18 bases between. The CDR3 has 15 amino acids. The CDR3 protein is CASSQGGGNSYGYTF. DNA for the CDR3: TGTGCCAGCAGCCAGGGCGGGGGGAACAGCTATGGCTACACCTTC.

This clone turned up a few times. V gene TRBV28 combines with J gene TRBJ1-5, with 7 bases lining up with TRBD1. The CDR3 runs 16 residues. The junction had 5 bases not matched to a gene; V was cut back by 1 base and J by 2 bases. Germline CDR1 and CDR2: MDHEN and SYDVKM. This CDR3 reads CASSLYRGGGNQPQHF. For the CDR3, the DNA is TGTGCCAGCAGTTTATATCGAGGGGGCGGCAATCAGCCCCAGCATTTT.

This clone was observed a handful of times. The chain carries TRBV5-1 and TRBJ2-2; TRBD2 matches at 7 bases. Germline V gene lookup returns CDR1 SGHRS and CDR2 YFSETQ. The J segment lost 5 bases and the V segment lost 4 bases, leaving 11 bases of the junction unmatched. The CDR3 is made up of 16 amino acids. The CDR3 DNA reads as TGCGCCAGCAGCCCGTTGGGGGAGGGCCAAACCGGGGAGCTGTTTTTT. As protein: CASSPLGEGQTGELFF.

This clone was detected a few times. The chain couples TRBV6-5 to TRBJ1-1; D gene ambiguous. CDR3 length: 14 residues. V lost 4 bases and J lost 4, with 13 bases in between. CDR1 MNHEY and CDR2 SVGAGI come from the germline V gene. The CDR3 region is CASSSSLWLTEAFF. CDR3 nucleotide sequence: TGTGCCAGCAGTTCCTCCTTATGGCTCACTGAAGCTTTCTTT.

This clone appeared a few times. The CDR3 nucleotides are TGTGCCAGCAGCTTAATGCCCCACAGGGGACGGGAGACCCAGTACTTC. Amino acids: CASSLMPHRGRETQYF. The V gene is TRBV7-2, the J gene TRBJ2-5, with 7 bases matching TRBD1. Per the germline V gene, CDR1 is SGHTA and CDR2 is FQGNSA. The CDR3 is 16 amino acids. V dropped 2 bases and J dropped 5; count of bases not matched to a gene: 11.

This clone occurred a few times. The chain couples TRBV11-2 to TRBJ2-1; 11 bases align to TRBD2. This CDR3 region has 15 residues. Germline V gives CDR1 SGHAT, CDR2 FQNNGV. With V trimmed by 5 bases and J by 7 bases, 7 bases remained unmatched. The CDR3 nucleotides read TGTGCCAGCAGCCAACTAGCGGGAGTAAAAAATGAGCAGTTCTTC. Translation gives CASSQLAGVKNEQFF. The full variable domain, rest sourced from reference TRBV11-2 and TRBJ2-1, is EAGVAQSPRYKIIEKRQSVAFWCNPISGHATLYWYQQILGQGPKLLIQFQNNGVVDDSQLPKDRFSAERLKGVDSTLKIQPAKLEDSAVYLCASSQLAGVKNEQFFGPGTRLTVL.

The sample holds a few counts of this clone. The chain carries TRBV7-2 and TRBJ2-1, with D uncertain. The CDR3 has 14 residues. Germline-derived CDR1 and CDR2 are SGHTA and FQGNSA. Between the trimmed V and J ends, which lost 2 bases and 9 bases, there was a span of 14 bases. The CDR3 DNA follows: TGTGCCAGCAGCTTATTTCGGTTCTGGGGTGAGCAGTTCTTC. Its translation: CASSLFRFWGEQFF.

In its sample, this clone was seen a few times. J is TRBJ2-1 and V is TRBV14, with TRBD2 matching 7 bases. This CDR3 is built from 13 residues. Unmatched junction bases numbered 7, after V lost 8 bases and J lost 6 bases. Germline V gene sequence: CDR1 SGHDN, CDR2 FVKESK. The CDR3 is CASGRAAINEQFF. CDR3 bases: TGTGCCAGCGGGAGGGCCGCGATCAATGAGCAGTTCTTC.

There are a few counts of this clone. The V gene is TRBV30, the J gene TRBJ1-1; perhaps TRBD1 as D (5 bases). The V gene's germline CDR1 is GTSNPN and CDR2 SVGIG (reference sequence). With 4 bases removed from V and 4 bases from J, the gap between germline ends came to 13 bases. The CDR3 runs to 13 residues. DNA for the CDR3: TGTGCCTGGAATGGGCAAGGGGTCACTGAAGCTTTCTTT. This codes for CAWNGQGVTEAFF.

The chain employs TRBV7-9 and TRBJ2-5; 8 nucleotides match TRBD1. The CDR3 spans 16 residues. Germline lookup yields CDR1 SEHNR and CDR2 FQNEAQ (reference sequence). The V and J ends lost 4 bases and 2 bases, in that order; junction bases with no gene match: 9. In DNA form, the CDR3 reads TGTGCCAGCAGCTCCATTCGACAGGGGCCACAAGAGACCCAGTACTTC. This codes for CASSSIRQGPQETQYF. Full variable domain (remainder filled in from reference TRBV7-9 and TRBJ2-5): DTGVSQNPRHKITKRGQNVTFRCDPISEHNRLYWYRQTLGQGPEFLTYFQNEAQLEKSRLLSDRFSAERPKGSFSTLEIQRTEQGDSAMYLCASSSIRQGPQETQYFGPGTRLLVL.